The entry below describes one T cell receptor (beta chain). This record comes from a study of blood T cell repertoires in COVID-19. As for the study in general: In each case, the material was cDNA or gDNA derived from T cells, B-cell-depleted T cells, or PBMCs.

In the original analysis: Estimation of nucleated cell counts relied on the amplification of reference gene primers. The protocol was immunoSEQ multiplex PCR, while the TCRdb copy is restricted to in-frame clones and leaves out a portion. The D gene and trimming were derived from the DNA, and the V and J assignments and clone size from that table. This table holds nearly 400,000 clones, roughly 89% found once. The recovered donors of Cohort 3 showed two negative PCRs, clearance, or symptom resolution. The ends were cut back, 4 bases at V and 7 bases at J, with 13 bases in the middle. The CDR3 sequence is 13 residues long. Germline loops: CDR1 KGHSH, CDR2 LQKENI.

The chain is built from TRBV18 and TRBJ1-1; D perhaps matches TRBD1 (5 bases). The source is a woman aged 25-40 years who had recovered from COVID-19. The sequenced material came from PBMCs or T cells enriched from blood (not recorded which). The CDR3 loop is CASSRDQGDEAFF. CDR3 bases: TGTGCCAGCTCACGCGACCAGGGCGATGAAGCTTTCTTT.